This passage covers 2 T cell receptor beta chains from one sample sequenced in a study of PD-1 blockade in classical Hodgkin lymphoma. Each patient's relapse followed autologous stem cell transplantation, and brentuximab vedotin exposure varied. Here immunoSEQ multiplex PCR was the method, and the copy in TCRdb shows in-frame clones only, minus some. The data contain about 46,000 clones, around 81% of them singletons. The specimen was peripheral blood mononuclear cells (PBMCs), collected before the second cycle of nivolumab. The receptors come from a human donor with classical Hodgkin lymphoma.

This clone was detected a few times. The chain links TRBV21-1 to TRBJ2-3; the D call of TRBD2 is as the table states it, not checked on the DNA. TRBV21-1 is noted as a pseudogene. The CDR3 length is 17 residues. The DNA of the CDR3 is TGTGCCAGCAGCAAAGGGGGAGCGGTGCCTACCACAGATACGCAGTATTTT. Protein product: CASSKGGAVPTTDTQYF.

This clone was seen once. The chain recombines TRBV21-1 with TRBJ2-6; the table's D call TRBD1 went unverified against the DNA. TRBV21-1 is a pseudogene locus. This CDR3 is built from 16 residues. The CDR3 is CASSKGRASGANVLTF. CDR3 in DNA: TGTGCCAGCAGCAAAGGCAGGGCCTCCGGGGCCAACGTCCTGACTTTC.